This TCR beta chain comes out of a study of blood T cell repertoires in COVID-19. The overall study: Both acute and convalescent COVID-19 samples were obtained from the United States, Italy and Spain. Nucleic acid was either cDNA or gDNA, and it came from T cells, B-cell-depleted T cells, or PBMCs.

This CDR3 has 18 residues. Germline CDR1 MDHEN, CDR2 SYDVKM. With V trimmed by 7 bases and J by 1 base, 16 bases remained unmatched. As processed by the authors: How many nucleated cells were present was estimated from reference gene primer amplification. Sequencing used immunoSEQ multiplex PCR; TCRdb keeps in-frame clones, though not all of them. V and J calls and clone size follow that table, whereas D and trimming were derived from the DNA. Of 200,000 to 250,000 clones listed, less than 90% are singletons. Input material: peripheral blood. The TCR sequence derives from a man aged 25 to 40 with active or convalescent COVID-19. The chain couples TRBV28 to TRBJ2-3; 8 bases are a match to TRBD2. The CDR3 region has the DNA TGTGCCAGCAAATCGACGATTGCGGGAGGTGGTGGCACAGATACGCAGTATTTT. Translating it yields CASKSTIAGGGGTDTQYF.